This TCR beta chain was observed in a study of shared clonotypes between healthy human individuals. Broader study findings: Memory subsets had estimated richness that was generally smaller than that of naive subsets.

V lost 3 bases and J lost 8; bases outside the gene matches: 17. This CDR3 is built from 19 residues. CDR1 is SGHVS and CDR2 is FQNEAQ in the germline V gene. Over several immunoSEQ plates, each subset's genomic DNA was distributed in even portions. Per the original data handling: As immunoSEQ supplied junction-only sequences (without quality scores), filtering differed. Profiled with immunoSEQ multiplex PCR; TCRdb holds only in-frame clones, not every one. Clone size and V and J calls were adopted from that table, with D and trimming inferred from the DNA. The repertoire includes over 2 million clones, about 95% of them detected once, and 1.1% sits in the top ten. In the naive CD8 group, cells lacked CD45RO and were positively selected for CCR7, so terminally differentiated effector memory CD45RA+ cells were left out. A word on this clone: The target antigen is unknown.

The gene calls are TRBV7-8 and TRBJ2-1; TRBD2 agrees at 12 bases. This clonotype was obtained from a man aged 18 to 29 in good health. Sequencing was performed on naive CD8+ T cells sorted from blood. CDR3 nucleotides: TGTGCCAGCAGCTTCATACTAGCGGGAGGTTTCGAGTACAATTATGAGCAGTTCTTC. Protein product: CASSFILAGGFEYNYEQFF.